This TCR beta chain was captured in a study of blood T cell repertoires in COVID-19. Background on the study: Sample material is recorded as cDNA or gDNA derived from T cells, B-cell-depleted T cells, or PBMCs.

Method: immunoSEQ multiplex PCR; TCRdb's copy keeps in-frame clones and lacks some. The sample consists of 150,000 to 200,000 clones, 85% of them appearing once. The ends lost 6 bases at V and 4 bases at J; junction bases unmatched: 4. Germline V lookup: CDR1 SNHLY, CDR2 FYNNEI. This CDR3 has 13 amino acids. This receptor was identified in a human donor with acute or convalescent COVID-19. The donor label of this sample is uncertain. Sequenced material: peripheral blood. V is TRBV2 and J is TRBJ1-1, with 8 positions matching TRBD1. CDR3: CASSPDRGTEAFF. The DNA for the CDR3 is TGTGCCAGCAGCCCCGACAGGGGCACTGAAGCTTTCTTT.